This T cell receptor (beta chain) was captured by sequencing in a study of cytomegalovirus exposure and HLA in healthy donors (dated by TCRdb to the late 2010s). General notes on the study: In an earlier analysis of approximately 640 of the donors, 276 Gb of sequence data and some 100 million unique TCR beta sequences from some 170 million T cells were reported. Approximately 310 gigabases of sequencing data and tens of millions of unique TCR sequences were included in an early release covering about 620 HLA-typed donors. The genetic ancestry cluster associated with self-reported Caucasian donors included 65% to 90% of the 398 genotyped donors. The aim of the study was to test whether cataloging public T cell receptors could identify signatures of past pathogen exposure. The T cell repertoires of around 670 subjects were profiled by immunosequencing and related to cytomegalovirus serostatus. A separate validation cohort of roughly 130 different subjects was used in addition to the 666-subject first cohort. To predict cytomegalovirus infection status, the study brought together high-throughput TCR immunosequencing, statistical association of individual TCRs with disease status, and machine learning. In a later analysis, previously published TCR beta repertoires from 550 to 750 donors were re-analyzed and high-resolution HLA genotyping was added so that TCR occurrence patterns could be studied. In the later analysis, no new phenotypic data were used to find candidate immune exposures; instead, reliance was placed on TCR beta sequences and their occurrence across donors. An earlier analysis of some 600 of the donors applied high-throughput TCR beta sequencing to assess whether each TCR beta V gene segment acted as functional or pseudogenic. Donor age, sex, ethnicity and CMV serostatus were collected together with the repertoire data. A later genetic analysis took genome-wide SNP genotypes for 398 of the 666 donors and used that subset as a discovery cohort. Every discovery cohort repertoire had been produced on one sequencing platform. HLA typing included class I and class II loci at four-digit resolution. Typing coverage varied by locus: about 620-630 donors for A, B, C, DRB1 and DQB1; approximately 560 for DQA1; about 600 for DPA1; around 490 for DPB1. Because of strong linkage in the cohort, 4 to 6 DR-DQ haplotypes were treated as single units for association and clustering. Among roughly 400 genotyped donors of the cohort, an average of around 250,000 unique TCR beta nucleotide sequences was sequenced per donor, of which 15% to 20% were non-productive. What the study reported, not specific to this receptor: An earlier analysis of several hundred of the donors showed that most TCR beta V segments appeared in productive rearrangements either about 87% or about 30% of the time, which broadly matched IMGT annotations. According to a later analysis, TCR association rates differed among HLA loci, with DRB1 alleles showing the most associated TCRs and HLA-C alleles showing the fewest. Cytomegalovirus status was reported to be diagnosed by the classifier with high specificity and sensitivity in both the original and validation cohorts. A further reported finding was that TCR beta sequences accurately predicted the HLA-A and HLA-B alleles for most subjects in the first cohort. The authors suggested that the approach could potentially be generalized to other disease states and immunological phenotypes. In a later analysis, around 15,000 TCR beta sequences were associated with specific HLA alleles at a false discovery rate of 0.05. Strong co-occurrence of HLA alleles, especially DR and DQ, made assigning TCR associations to individual alleles difficult. The cohort was sequenced for TCR beta chains only, and without alpha or paired-chain data the features that could be detected were limited. In a later analysis, most CMV-associated TCR beta chains were found to appear HLA-restricted, with HLA associations seemingly driven largely by CMV exposure. The sequencing pipeline was judged likely to have produced a cluster of highly shared sequence variants as a technical artifact. Because HLA typing was unavailable for some donors at each locus, only the typed subset was used in association tests. Because the 87-base-pair reads could not distinguish some IMGT-functional V segments, including TRBV6-2 and TRBV6-3, those segments were excluded. A few of the identified cytomegalovirus-associated TCR beta chains were confirmed in vitro to be specific for cytomegalovirus antigens. An association between a missense DCLRE1C variant and V-gene and J-gene trimming of TCR beta chains was found in a later genetic analysis and replicated in an independent cohort. Because counts were too low, 15 to 20 rarely observed V segments, including chromosome 9 orphons, were left out of the earlier analysis of roughly 600 of the donors. According to a later genetic analysis, donors in an Asian-associated ancestry cluster had fewer N-insertions in productive TCRs than the approximately 650-donor mean. The presence/absence analyses assumed that sequencing depth was roughly uniform across donors, and that assumption may not be true. In the study, around 160 TCR beta chains were listed as associated with cytomegalovirus. Linkage disequilibrium might explain the correlated functional status among segregating V segments, but an unknown experimental factor could not be ruled out. The only immune exposure information available for the cohort was CMV serostatus. A later analysis reported that several top co-occurrence clusters appeared linked to parvovirus B19, influenza, CMV and Epstein-Barr virus. Most TCR sequences were seen in very few donors, while some public TCRs were found in many individuals. In a later analysis, HLA-associated TCR beta chains were found to be more clonally expanded and to have lower generation probabilities than equally common non-associated chains.

Receptor libraries were prepared by the immunoSEQ multiplex PCR assay. For the multiplex PCR, a mixture combining 60 forward primers for TCR Vbeta segments and 13 reverse primers for TCR Jbeta segments was used. Amplification of the CDR3 region of rearranged TCR beta genes was performed with a multiplex PCR assay on genomic DNA. On the Illumina HiSeq System, the amplified TCR beta libraries were sequenced as 87-base-pair reads. On the study's bioinformatics: In a later analysis, tens of millions of unique TCR beta chains were counted across the 650 to 750 repertoires, and roughly 9.9 million of these chains were shared by at least two donors. Raw reads were error-corrected and collapsed into unique sequences by a nearest-neighbor algorithm in which closely related sequences were merged to remove PCR and sequencing errors. To assign V, D and J gene segments, CDR3 sequences were aligned to IMGT reference sequences. Each retained sequence needed at least a six-nucleotide match to both a V gene segment and a J gene segment. A rearrangement counted as productive if the CDR3 had no stop codons and remained in frame with V and J, and every other rearrangement counted as non-productive. CDR3 was defined by IMGT convention, running from the second conserved V-encoded cysteine to the conserved J-encoded phenylalanine. The earlier analysis of 450 to 750 of the donors excluded any sequence lacking an unambiguous match to a single V gene segment. An earlier analysis of fewer than 650 of the donors classified V segments as functional when productive rearrangements were above 56.7% and as segregating when the standard deviation between donors was above 5%. To diagnose cytomegalovirus status from the catalog of TCR beta chain sequences, a statistical classification framework was built. V and J gene assignment, in a later analysis, came from comparing TCR nucleotide sequences with IMGT/GENE-DB human TR gene sequences. Using the TCRdist pipeline, a later analysis assigned CDR3 sequences along with most-parsimonious VDJ recombination scenarios. In a later analysis, each TCR beta chain was defined by its CDR3 amino acid sequence together with its V-gene family, and reads without a unique V-gene family were excluded. In a later analysis, 500 to 650 highly shared, low-generation-probability nucleotide sequences were removed to address suspected cross-contamination and a sequencing artifact. A later analysis calculated a clonal expansion index for each public chain from normalized within-repertoire ranks of inferred template counts. In a later analysis, generation probabilities were computed using a VDJ recombination model fitted to out-of-frame rearrangements, and the results were checked against IGoR. In a later analysis, hypergeometric tests were used to score TCR-TCR, TCR-HLA and TCR-CMV co-occurrence, with a repertoire-size bias correction applied to TCR pairs. A later analysis estimated false discovery rates by permuting HLA or CMV assignments 20 times. In a later analysis, co-occurring TCRs were grouped with DBSCAN, and TCRdist sequence similarity was added when clustering was performed within HLA-allele-positive subsets. Repertoires with fewer than 30,000 or more than 120,000 public chains, plus five repertoires with anomalous nucleotide sharing, were excluded from co-occurrence clustering. In TCRdb, the immuneACCESS table is reduced to in-frame sequences with V and J assigned. These tables do not hold every clone; where another copy was compared, an unresolved V gene accounts for under half, and the others remain unexplained. V, J and clone size are those of that table, while D and trimming were read from the DNA. This sample is represented by about 150,000 clones; approximately 80% of them were singletons. 13% of the sample belongs to the ten largest clones.

In regard to this clone: Its cognate antigen has yet to be identified. No per-base quality is available; no much larger clone lies one base away.

Reading the germline V gene gives CDR1 SGHVS and CDR2 FNYEAQ. The CDR3 runs 15 residues from the cysteine to the phenylalanine. Just the 45-base CDR3 DNA is kept, in frame starting at base 1. V gives up 4 bases and J gives up 6 bases, and the segment between their germline ends measures 15 bases. In total, roughly 710 healthy bone marrow donors made up the cohort. All cohort members were sampled while nominally healthy, although unrecorded immune exposures were likely present. The donor tested CMV seropositive, placing the donor among the 290 or so seropositive members of the cohort. Each donor provided a peripheral blood sample, and peripheral blood mononuclear cells were used for TCR beta sequencing. The Qiagen DNeasy Blood Extraction Kit was used to extract genomic DNA from the blood cell samples.

The sequence joins TRBV7-6 to TRBJ1-4; the D gene identity is not certain. Source material: PBMCs. The source of this sequence is a man younger than 45 in good health and CMV-seropositive. The CDR3: CASSYGGSEDEKLFF. The nucleotide sequence is TGTGCCAGCAGCTACGGAGGTTCCGAGGATGAAAAACTGTTTTTT.